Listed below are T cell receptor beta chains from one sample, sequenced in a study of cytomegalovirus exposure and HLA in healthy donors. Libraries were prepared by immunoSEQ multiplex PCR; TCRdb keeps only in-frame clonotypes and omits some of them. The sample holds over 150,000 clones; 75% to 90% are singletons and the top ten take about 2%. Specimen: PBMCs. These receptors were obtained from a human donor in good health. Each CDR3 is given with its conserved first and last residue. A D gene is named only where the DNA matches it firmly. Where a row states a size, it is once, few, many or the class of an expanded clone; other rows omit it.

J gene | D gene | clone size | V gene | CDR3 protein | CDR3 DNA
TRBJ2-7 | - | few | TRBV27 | CASSLGGGGCEQYF | TGTGCCAGCAGTTTAGGGGGCGGGGGTTGCGAGCAGTACTTC
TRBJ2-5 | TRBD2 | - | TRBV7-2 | CASSLARLAAQETQYF | TGTGCCAGCAGCTTAGCGAGACTAGCGGCACAAGAGACCCAGTACTTC
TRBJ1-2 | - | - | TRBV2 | CASSYRENYGYTF | TGTGCCAGCAGTTACAGGGAGAACTATGGCTACACCTTC
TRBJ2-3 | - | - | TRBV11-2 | CASSLVSQRGKYF | TGTGCCAGCAGCTTAGTTTCCCAACGGGGGAAGTATTTT
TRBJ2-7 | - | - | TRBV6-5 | CASSVGTNSYEQYF | TGTGCCAGCAGTGTTGGGACAAATTCCTACGAGCAGTACTTC
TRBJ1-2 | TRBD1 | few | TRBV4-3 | CASSQDTGGHGYTF | TGCGCCAGCAGCCAAGATACAGGGGGCCATGGCTACACCTTC
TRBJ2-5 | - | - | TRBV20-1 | CSVRVEETQYF | TGCAGTGTCCGGGTGGAAGAGACCCAGTACTTC
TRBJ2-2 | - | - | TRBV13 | CASSGYLAQGELFF | TGTGCCAGCAGCGGATACCTAGCTCAGGGGGAGCTGTTTTTT
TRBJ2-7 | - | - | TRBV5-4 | CASSSGSYEQYF | TGTGCCAGCAGCTCGGGCTCCTACGAGCAGTACTTC
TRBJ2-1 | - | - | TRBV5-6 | CASSFLQGSYNEQFF | TGTGCCAGCAGCTTTCTACAGGGCTCCTACAATGAGCAGTTCTTC
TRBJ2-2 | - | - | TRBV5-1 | CASSYVGEAGELFF | TGCGCCAGCAGCTACGTCGGGGAGGCCGGGGAGCTGTTTTTT
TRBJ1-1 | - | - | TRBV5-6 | CASSLGRPVDAFF | TGTGCCAGCAGCTTGGGGAGGCCCGTGGACGCTTTCTTT
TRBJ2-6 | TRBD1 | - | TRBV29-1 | CSATQGSGANVLTF | TGCAGCGCTACACAGGGGTCAGGGGCCAACGTCCTGACTTTC
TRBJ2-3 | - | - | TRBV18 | CASSKYFGRAQYF | TGTGCCAGCTCAAAATATTTTGGGAGAGCGCAGTATTTT
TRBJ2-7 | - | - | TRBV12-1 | CARPGTRESYEQYF | TGTGCCAGGCCTGGGACAAGAGAATCCTACGAGCAGTACTTC
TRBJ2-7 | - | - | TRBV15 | CATSPLRQHEQYF | TGTGCCACCAGCCCCCTCCGACAGCACGAGCAGTACTTC
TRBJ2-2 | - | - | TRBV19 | CASSGIGPSGELFF | TGTGCCAGTAGTGGTATCGGTCCCTCCGGGGAGCTGTTTTTT
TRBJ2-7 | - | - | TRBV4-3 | CASSPYFGSWESEQYF | TGCGCCAGCAGCCCTTATTTCGGGTCCTGGGAGAGCGAGCAGTACTTC
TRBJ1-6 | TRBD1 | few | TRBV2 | CASSLGPTGDSPLHF | TGTGCCAGCAGCTTAGGGCCTACAGGGGATTCACCCCTCCACTTT
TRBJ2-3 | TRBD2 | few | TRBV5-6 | CATRRGGRTDTQYF | TGTGCCACGCGGCGCGGGGGGCGCACAGATACGCAGTATTTT
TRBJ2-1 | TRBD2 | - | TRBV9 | CASSVGGTSGGGNEQFF | TGTGCCAGCAGCGTCGGCGGAACTAGCGGGGGGGGGAATGAGCAGTTCTTC
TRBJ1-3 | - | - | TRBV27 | CASSLTGSSGNTIYF | TGTGCCAGCAGTTTAACGGGGAGCTCTGGAAACACCATATATTTT
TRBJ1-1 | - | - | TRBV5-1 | CASSSISRNTEAFF | TGCGCCAGCAGCTCTATATCCCGGAACACTGAAGCTTTCTTT
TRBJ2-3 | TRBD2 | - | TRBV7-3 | CASSIQRGQTDTQYF | TGTGCCAGCAGCATCCAGCGGGGTCAAACAGATACGCAGTATTTT
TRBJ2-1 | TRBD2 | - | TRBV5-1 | CASSSISGGDEQFF | TGCGCCAGCAGCTCAATTAGCGGGGGGGATGAGCAGTTCTTC
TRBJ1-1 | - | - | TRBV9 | CASSRTGGSTEAFF | TGTGCCAGCAGCAGAACGGGGGGGAGCACTGAAGCTTTCTTT
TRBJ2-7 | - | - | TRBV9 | CASSVGGAQYEQYF | TGTGCCAGCAGCGTCGGTGGGGCGCAGTACGAGCAGTACTTC
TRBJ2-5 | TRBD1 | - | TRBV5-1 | CASRWDSPQETQYF | TGCGCCAGCAGGTGGGACAGCCCTCAAGAGACCCAGTACTTC
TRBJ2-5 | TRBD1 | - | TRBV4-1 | CASSQPDRGLVETQYF | TGCGCCAGCAGCCAACCGGACAGGGGTCTCGTAGAGACCCAGTACTTC
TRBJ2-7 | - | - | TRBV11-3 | CASTKTDYEQYF | TGTGCCAGCACCAAGACTGACTACGAGCAGTACTTC
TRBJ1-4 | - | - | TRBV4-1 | CASSQFTGITNEKLFF | TGCGCCAGCAGCCAGTTTACAGGGATAACTAATGAAAAACTGTTTTTT
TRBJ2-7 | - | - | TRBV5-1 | CASSLNSNTADEQYF | TGCGCCAGCAGCTTGAACTCGAACACCGCGGACGAGCAGTACTTC
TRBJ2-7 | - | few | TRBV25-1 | CASSDAKRGYEQYF | TGTGCCAGCAGTGATGCTAAGCGAGGCTACGAGCAGTACTTC
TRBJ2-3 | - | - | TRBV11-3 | CASSRLSDTQYF | TGTGCCAGCAGCCGTCTTTCAGATACGCAGTATTTT
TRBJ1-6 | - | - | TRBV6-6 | CASSRTKQEYNSPLHF | TGTGCCAGCAGTCGGACAAAACAGGAATATAATTCACCCCTCCACTTT
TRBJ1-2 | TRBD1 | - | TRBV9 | CASSARDREDYGYTF | TGTGCCAGCAGCGCAAGGGACAGGGAGGACTATGGCTACACCTTC
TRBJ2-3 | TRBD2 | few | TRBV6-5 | CASSSLADLRTDTQYF | TGTGCCAGCAGTTCACTAGCGGATTTACGCACAGATACGCAGTATTTT
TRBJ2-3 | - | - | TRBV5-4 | CASSRDRLWVADTQYF | TGTGCCAGCAGCCGTGACAGGCTTTGGGTGGCAGATACGCAGTATTTT
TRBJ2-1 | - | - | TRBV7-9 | CASSLVGTTDHNEQFF | TGTGCCAGCAGCTTAGTCGGTACGACAGACCACAATGAGCAGTTCTTC
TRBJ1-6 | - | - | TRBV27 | CASKITGNSPLHF | TGTGCCAGCAAAATCACAGGGAACTCACCCCTCCACTTT
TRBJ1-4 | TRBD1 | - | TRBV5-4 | CASSLEGAINEKLFF | TGTGCCAGCAGCTTGGAGGGGGCCATTAATGAAAAACTGTTTTTC
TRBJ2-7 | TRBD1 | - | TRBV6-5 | CASSYEGTGAYEQYF | TGTGCCAGCAGTTACGAGGGGACAGGGGCCTACGAGCAGTACTTC
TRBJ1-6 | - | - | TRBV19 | CASSIRGTNSPLHF | TGTGCCAGTAGTATTCGGGGGACCAATTCACCCCTCCACTTT
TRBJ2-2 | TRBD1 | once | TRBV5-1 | CASSLDVGQVNTGELFF | TGCGCCAGCAGCTTGGATGTGGGACAGGTGAACACCGGGGAGCTGTTTTTT
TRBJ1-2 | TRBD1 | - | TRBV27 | CASGQGDLGGYTF | TGTGCCAGCGGACAGGGGGATCTGGGTGGCTACACCTTC
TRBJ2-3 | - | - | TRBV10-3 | CAISGQYTDTQYF | TGTGCCATCAGTGGACAGTACACAGATACGCAGTATTTT
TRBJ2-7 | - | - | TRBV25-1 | CASSELASGERYF | TGTGCCAGCAGTGAATTGGCCAGCGGCGAGCGGTACTTC
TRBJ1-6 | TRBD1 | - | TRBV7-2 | CASSLGGGQAYSPLHF | TGTGCCAGCAGCTTAGGAGGGGGACAGGCCTATTCACCCCTCCACTTT
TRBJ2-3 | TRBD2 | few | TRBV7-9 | CASSIPPGGRSTDTQYF | TGTGCCAGCAGCATTCCCCCGGGGGGACGGAGCACAGATACGCAGTATTTT
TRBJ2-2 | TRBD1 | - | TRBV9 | CASSVGDRAPGELFF | TGTGCCAGCAGCGTAGGCGACAGGGCACCCGGGGAGCTGTTTTTT
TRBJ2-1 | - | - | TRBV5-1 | CASSLAGRVEQFF | TGCGCCAGCAGCTTGGCCGGCAGGGTTGAGCAGTTCTTC
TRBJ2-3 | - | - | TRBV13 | CASSPPTGTDTQYF | TGTGCCAGCAGCCCACCGACAGGCACAGATACGCAGTATTTT
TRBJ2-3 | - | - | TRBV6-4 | CASSELASTDTQYF | TGTGCCAGCAGTGAGTTAGCTAGCACAGATACGCAGTATTTT
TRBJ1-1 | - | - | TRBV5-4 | CASNIQGLYAEAFF | TGTGCCAGCAATATTCAGGGACTTTACGCTGAAGCTTTCTTT
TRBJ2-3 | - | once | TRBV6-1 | CASSALPGADTQYF | TGTGCCAGCAGCGCCCTCCCCGGGGCAGATACGCAGTATTTT
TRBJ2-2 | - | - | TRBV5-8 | CASLFGNTGELFF | TGTGCCAGCCTTTTCGGGAACACCGGGGAGCTGTTTTTT
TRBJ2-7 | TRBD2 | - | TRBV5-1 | CASSLGRLAGNEQYF | TGCGCCAGCAGCTTGGGAAGACTAGCGGGGAACGAGCAGTACTTC
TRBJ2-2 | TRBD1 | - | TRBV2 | CASSEVTGATGELFF | TGTGCCAGCAGTGAGGTGACAGGGGCAACCGGGGAGCTGTTTTTT
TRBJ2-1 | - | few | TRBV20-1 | CSAGRDEQFF | TGCAGTGCTGGGCGTGATGAGCAGTTCTTC
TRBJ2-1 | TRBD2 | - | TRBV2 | CASSEFAGGGVDNEQFF | TGTGCCAGCAGTGAATTTGCGGGGGGCGGTGTTGACAATGAGCAGTTCTTC